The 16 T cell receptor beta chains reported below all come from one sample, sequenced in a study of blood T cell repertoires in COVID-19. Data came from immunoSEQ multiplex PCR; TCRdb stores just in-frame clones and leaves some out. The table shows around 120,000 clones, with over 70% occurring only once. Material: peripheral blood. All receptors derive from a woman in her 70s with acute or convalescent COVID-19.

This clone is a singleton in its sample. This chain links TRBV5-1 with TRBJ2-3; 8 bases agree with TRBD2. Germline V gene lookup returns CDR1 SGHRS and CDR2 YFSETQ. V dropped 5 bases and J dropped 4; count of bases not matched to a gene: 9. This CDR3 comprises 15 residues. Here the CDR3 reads CASSYAGGWADTQYF. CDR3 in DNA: TGCGCCAGCAGTTATGCGGGGGGTTGGGCAGATACGCAGTATTTT.

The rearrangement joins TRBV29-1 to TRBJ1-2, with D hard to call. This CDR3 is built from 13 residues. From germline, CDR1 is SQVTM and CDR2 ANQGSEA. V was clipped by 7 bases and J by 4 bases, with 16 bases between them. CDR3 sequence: CSAGRQEGYGYTF. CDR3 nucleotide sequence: TGCAGCGCCGGTCGGCAGGAGGGCTATGGCTACACCTTC.

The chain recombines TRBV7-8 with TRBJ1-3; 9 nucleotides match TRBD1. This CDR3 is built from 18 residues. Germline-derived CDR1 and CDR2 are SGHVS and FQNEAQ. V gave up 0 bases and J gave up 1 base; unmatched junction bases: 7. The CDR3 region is CASSLARTGVGSGNTIYF. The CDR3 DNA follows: TGTGCCAGCAGCTTAGCAAGGACAGGGGTTGGATCTGGAAACACCATATATTTT.

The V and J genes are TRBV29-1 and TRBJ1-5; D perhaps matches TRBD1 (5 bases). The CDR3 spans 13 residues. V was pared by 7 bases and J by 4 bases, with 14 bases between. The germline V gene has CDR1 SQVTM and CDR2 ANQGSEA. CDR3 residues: CSATGGWNQPQHF. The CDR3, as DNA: TGCAGCGCTACGGGGGGGTGGAATCAGCCCCAGCATTTT.

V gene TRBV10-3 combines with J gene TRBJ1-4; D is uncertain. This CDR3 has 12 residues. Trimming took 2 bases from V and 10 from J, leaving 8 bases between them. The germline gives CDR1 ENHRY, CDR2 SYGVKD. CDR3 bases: TGTGCCATCAGTGAGCAGTCCACAAAACTGTTTTTT. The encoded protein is CAISEQSTKLFF.

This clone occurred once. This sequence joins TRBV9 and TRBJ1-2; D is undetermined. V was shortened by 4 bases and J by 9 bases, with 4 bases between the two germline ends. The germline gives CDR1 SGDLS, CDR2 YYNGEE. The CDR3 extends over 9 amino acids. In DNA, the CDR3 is TGTGCCAGCAGCCCTAGCTACACCTTC. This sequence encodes CASSPSYTF.

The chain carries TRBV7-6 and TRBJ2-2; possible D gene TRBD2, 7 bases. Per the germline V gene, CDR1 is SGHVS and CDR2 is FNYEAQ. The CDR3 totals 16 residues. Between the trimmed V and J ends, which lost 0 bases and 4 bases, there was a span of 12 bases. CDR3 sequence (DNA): TGTGCCAGCAGCTTAGCGGGGGGGCACGGCACCGGGGAGCTGTTTTTT. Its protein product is CASSLAGGHGTGELFF.

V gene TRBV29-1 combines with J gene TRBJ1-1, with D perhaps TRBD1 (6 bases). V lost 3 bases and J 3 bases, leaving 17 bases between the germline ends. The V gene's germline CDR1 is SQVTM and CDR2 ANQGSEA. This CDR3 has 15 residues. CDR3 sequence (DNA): TGCAGCGTTGAGGGATTACAGGGTTTTGACACTGAAGCTTTCTTT. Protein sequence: CSVEGLQGFDTEAFF. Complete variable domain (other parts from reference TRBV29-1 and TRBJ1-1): SAVISQKPSRDICQRGTSLTIQCQVDSQVTMMFWYRQQPGQSLTLIATANQGSEATYESGFVIDKFPISRPNLTFSTLTVSNMSPEDSSIYLCSVEGLQGFDTEAFFGQGTRLTVV.

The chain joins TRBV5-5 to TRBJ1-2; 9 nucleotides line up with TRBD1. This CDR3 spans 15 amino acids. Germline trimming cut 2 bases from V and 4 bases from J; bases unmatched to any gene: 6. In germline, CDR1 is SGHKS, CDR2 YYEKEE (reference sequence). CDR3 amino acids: CASSFHDRGFYGYTF. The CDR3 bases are TGTGCCAGCAGCTTTCACGACAGGGGGTTCTATGGCTACACCTTC.

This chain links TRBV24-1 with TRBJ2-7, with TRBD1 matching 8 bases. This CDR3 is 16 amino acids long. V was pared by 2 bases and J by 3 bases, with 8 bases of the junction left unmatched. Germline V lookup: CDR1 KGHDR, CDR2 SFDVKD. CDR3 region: CATSDSRIGQGYEQYF. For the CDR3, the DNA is TGTGCCACCAGTGATTCCCGAATCGGACAGGGCTACGAGCAGTACTTC.

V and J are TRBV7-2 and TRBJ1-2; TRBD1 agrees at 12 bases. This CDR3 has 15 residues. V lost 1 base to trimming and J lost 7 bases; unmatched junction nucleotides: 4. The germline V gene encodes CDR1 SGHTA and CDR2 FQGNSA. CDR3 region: CASSLGGTGGVGYTF. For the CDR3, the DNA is TGTGCCAGCAGCTTAGGGGGGACAGGGGGCGTTGGCTACACCTTC.

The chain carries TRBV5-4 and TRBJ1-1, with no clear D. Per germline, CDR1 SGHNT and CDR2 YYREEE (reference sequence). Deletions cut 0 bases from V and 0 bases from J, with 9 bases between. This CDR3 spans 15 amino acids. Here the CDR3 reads CASSLGLVLNTEAFF. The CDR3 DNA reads TGTGCCAGCAGCTTGGGACTTGTGTTGAACACTGAAGCTTTCTTT.

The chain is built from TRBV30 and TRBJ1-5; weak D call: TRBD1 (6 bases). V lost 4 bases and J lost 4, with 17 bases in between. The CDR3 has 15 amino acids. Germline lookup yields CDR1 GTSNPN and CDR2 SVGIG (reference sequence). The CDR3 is CAWTPGGANNQPQHF. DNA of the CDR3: TGTGCCTGGACCCCGGGGGGGGCAAATAATCAGCCCCAGCATTTT.

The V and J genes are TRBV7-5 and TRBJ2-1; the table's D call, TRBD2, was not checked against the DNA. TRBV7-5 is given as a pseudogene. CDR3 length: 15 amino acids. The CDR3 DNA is TGTGTCAGAAGCTTACGCAGGGAGGTCTACAATGAGCAGTTCTTC. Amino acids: CVRSLRREVYNEQFF.

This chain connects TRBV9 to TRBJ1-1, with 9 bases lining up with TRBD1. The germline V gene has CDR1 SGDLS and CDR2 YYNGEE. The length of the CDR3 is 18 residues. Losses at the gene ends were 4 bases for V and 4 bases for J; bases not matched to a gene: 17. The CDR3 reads CASSLKPGQGLLATEAFF. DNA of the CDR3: TGTGCCAGCAGCTTAAAACCGGGACAGGGACTTCTCGCCACTGAAGCTTTCTTT. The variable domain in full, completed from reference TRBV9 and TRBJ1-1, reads DSGVTQTPKHLITATGQRVTLRCSPRSGDLSVYWYQQSLDQGLQFLIQYYNGEERAKGNILERFSAQQFPDLHSELNLSSLELGDSALYFCASSLKPGQGLLATEAFFGQGTRLTVV.

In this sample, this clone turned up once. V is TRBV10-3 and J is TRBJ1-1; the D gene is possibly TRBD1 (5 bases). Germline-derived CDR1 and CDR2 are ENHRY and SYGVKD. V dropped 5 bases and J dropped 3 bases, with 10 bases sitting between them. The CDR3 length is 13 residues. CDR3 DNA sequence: TGTGCCATCAGTACTACAGGTTACACTGAAGCTTTCTTT. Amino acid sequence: CAISTTGYTEAFF.